The entry that follows covers one T cell receptor (beta chain) sequence. Its antigen is still unknown. Per-base qualities were not stored, and no clone one base away is much larger. Peripheral blood CD8+ and CD4+ T cells from healthy donors, Susac syndrome patients and multiple sclerosis patients were profiled by high-throughput TCR beta sequencing. Healthy donors were included as age- and sex-matched controls. Bulk CD8+ and CD4+ T cells were purified by magnetic negative isolation, whereas CD8+ TEMRA cells were enriched by FACS. Blood was drawn into EDTA tubes, processed within 24 hours, and PBMCs were isolated by density gradient centrifugation. PBMCs intended for TCR sequencing were cryopreserved in liquid nitrogen and thawed later in a water bath at 37 degrees C. The sorted or isolated CD4+, CD8+ and CD8+ TEMRA cells had a purity of 90% or higher. The data belong to a study of CD8 T cells in Susac syndrome (dated by TCRdb to between 2018 and 2020). With regard to the full study: The study used repertoire sequencing to test whether antigen drove CD8+ T cell activation and differentiation in Susac syndrome. Overall study results and their limits: The study acknowledged that relatively few individuals were included in the TCR sequencing and HLA analysis.

RNA was extracted using the RNeasy kit, and roughly 0.5 to 1 microgram was reverse transcribed with random hexamers. The immunoSEQ multiplex PCR assay, covering 54 Vbeta and 13 Jbeta segments, was used to amplify TCR beta CDR3 regions. To correct PCR amplification bias, a synthetic template baseline was used for both primer optimization and computational correction. Under the source paper's analysis protocol: Only productive sequences were kept, with reads annotated to V, D and J genes according to IMGT and analyzed in immunoSEQ Analyzer. Clonality was calculated as one minus the Shannon entropy normalized by log2 of the number of productive unique sequences. For each patient and control, public and private clones were evaluated among the 100 most prevalent clones. A clone was defined as Susac-specific if it was absent from the healthy and MS cohorts, from some 980 published viral clones and from other ImmuneACCESS disease sequences. TCRdb trimmed public reads at Q25 via fastp, called clones via MiXCR and kept in-frame beta chains. Merged by CDR3 protein, the rows form single entries marked with the most common genes and DNA. These V and J calls are TCRdb output, not the study's own analysis. The sample table lists approximately 120,000 distinct CDR3 sequences, around 94% of them with a count of one. 0.085% to 0.09% of the sample comes from the top ten.

The material sequenced was CD4+ T cells from PBMCs. The TCR comes from a human donor in good health.

The DNA sequence follows: TGTGCCAGCAGCTCTTTATACAATGAGCAGTTCTTC. Translated, this is CASSSLYNEQFF. Recombination connected TRBV11-2 to TRBJ2-1; no D segment can be confidently identified. The germline V gene supplies CDR1 SGHAT and CDR2 FQNNGV. The CDR3 contains 12 residues, cysteine and phenylalanine counted. Only the CDR3 DNA stays, 36 bases, in frame from base 1. V is cut by 4 bases and J by 4 bases, and the space between the germline ends is 5 bases. The variable domain in full, with residues beyond the CDR3 obtained from the reference TRBV11-2 and TRBJ2-1 genes, is EAGVAQSPRYKIIEKRQSVAFWCNPISGHATLYWYQQILGQGPKLLIQFQNNGVVDDSQLPKDRFSAERLKGVDSTLKIQPAKLEDSAVYLCASSSLYNEQFFGPGTRLTVL.